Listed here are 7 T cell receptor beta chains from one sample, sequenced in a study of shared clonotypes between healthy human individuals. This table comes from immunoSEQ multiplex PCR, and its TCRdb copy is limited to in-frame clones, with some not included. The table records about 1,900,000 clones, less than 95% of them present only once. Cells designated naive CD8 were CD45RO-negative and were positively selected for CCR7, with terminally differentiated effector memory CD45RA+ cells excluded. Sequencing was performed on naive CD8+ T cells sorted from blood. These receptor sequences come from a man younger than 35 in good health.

The DNA for the CDR3 is TGTGCCAGCAGTTACGGACTTCCGAGCTCCTACGAGCAGTACTTC. Its translation is CASSYGLPSSYEQYF. V and J are TRBV6-6 and TRBJ2-7; perhaps TRBD2 as D (5 bases). This CDR3 has 15 residues. Between the trimmed V and J ends, which lost 2 bases and 0 bases, there was a span of 11 bases. Looked up from germline, CDR1 is MNHNY and CDR2 is SVGAGI (reference sequence).

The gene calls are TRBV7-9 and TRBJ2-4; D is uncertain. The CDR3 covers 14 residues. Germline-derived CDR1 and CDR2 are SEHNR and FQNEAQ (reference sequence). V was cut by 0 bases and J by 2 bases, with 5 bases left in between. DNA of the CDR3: TGTGCCAGCAGCTTAGCGGATACCAAAAACATTCAGTACTTC. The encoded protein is CASSLADTKNIQYF.

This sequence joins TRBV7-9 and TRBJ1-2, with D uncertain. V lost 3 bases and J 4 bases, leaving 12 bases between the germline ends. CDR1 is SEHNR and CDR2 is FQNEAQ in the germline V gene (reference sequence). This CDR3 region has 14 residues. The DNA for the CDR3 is TGTGCCAGCAGCTTGTCATCGGGCGTCTATGGCTACACCTTC. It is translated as CASSLSSGVYGYTF.

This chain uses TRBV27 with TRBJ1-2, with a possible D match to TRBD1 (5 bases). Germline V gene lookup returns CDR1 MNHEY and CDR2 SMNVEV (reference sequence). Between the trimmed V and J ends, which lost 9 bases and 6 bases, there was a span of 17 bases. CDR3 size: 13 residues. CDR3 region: CASGVRGVNGYTF. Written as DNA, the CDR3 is TGTGCCAGTGGAGTTCGAGGGGTGAATGGCTACACCTTC.

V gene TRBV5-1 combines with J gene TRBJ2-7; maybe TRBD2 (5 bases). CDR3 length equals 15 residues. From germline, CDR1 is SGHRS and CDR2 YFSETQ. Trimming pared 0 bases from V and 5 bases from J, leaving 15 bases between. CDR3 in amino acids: CASSLARNLGDEQYF. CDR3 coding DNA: TGCGCCAGCAGCTTGGCCCGGAACCTCGGGGACGAGCAGTACTTC.

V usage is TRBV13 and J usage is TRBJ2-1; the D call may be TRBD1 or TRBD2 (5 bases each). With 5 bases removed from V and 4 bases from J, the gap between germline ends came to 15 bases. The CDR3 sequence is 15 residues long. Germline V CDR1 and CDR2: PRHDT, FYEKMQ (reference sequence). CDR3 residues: CASSLPGPKYNEQFF. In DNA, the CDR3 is TGTGCCAGCAGCCTACCGGGACCCAAGTACAATGAGCAGTTCTTC.

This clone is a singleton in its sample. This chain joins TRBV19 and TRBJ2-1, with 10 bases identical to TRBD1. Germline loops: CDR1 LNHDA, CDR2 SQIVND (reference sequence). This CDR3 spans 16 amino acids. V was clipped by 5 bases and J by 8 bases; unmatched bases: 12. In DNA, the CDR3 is TGTGCCAGTAGTCCGAGCCCCGGGACAGGGGACTATGAGCAGTTCTTC. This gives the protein CASSPSPGTGDYEQFF.